The 25 T cell receptor beta chains below were found in one sample sequenced in a study of T-cell memory formation after mild COVID-19. MiXCR, run by TCRdb on the 5' RACE reads, gives a single entry per CDR3 protein. Among 250,000 to 350,000 distinct CDR3 sequences, 19% were seen once, and the ten largest hold under 25%. The specimen sequenced was PBMCs or a T cell subset sorted from them (not recorded which). These receptor sequences come from a man younger than 35 who had mild COVID-19 (a few samples of this study predate the infection). Cell type and time point are not known.

This chain connects TRBV12-3 or TRBV12-4 to TRBJ2-3; 13 bases agree with TRBD2. There are 16 residues in the CDR3. V was clipped by 4 bases and J by 6 bases; unmatched bases: 7. CDR3 DNA: TGTGCCAGCAGTTCACGACTAGCGGGGGGAGGGGATACGCAGTATTTT. Translated: CASSSRLAGGGDTQYF.

The CDR3 nucleotides are TGTGCCAGCAGCGTCGGGGGGGCCAACTCCGGGGAGCTGTTTTTT. Protein product: CASSVGGANSGELFF. The chain employs TRBV9 and TRBJ2-2; TRBD2 aligns across 8 bases. This CDR3 is built from 15 residues. Unmatched junction bases numbered 6, after V lost 2 bases and J lost 6 bases. CDR1 is SGDLS, CDR2 YYNGEE, per germline.

This clonotype was observed a handful of times. The V call is TRBV28, the J call TRBJ1-2; 10 nucleotides align to TRBD1. V lost 4 bases to trimming and J lost 5 bases; unmatched junction nucleotides: 7. Germline V gene data show CDR1 as MDHEN and CDR2 as SYDVKM. This CDR3 region has 15 residues. CDR3 bases: TGTGCCAGCAGTTCCGGGACAGGGGTCGGATATGGCTACACCTTC. Protein sequence: CASSSGTGVGYGYTF.

The chain combines TRBV12-3 or TRBV12-4 with TRBJ2-5; D is uncertain. Trimming pared 6 bases from V and 3 bases from J, leaving 8 bases between. The CDR3 spans 12 residues. The CDR3 nucleotides read TGTGCCAGCAGAGGGTTCAAAGAGACCCAGTACTTC. Translated, it gives CASRGFKETQYF.

This clonotype appeared once. V gene TRBV12-5 combines with J gene TRBJ2-7; the match to TRBD1 covers 7 bases. Germline trimming cut 6 bases from V and 2 bases from J; bases unmatched to any gene: 10. The CDR3 covers 15 residues. Germline V gene lookup returns CDR1 LGHNT and CDR2 FRNRAP. The CDR3, as DNA: TGTGCTAGTGGACCTCGGGACAGCGGTGCCTACGAGCAGTACTTC. The encoded protein is CASGPRDSGAYEQYF.

The chain employs TRBV10-3 and TRBJ2-7, with D uncertain. Germline V gene sequence: CDR1 ENHRY, CDR2 SYGVKD. CDR3 length equals 9 residues. V was clipped by 7 bases and J by 6 bases, with 4 bases between them. CDR3 protein: CAITREQYV. CDR3 DNA sequence: TGTGCCATCACTCGCGAGCAGTACGTC.

This clonotype was counted only a few times. This chain links TRBV9 with TRBJ1-1; the D gene is possibly TRBD1 (6 bases). This CDR3 comprises 14 residues. With 0 bases removed from V and 7 bases from J, the gap between germline ends came to 13 bases. Germline-derived CDR1 and CDR2 are SGDLS and YYNGEE. DNA for the CDR3: TGTGCCAGCAGCGTAGCTCTGGGGGCGGGTGAAGCTTTCTTT. It specifies CASSVALGAGEAFF.

The sample holds a few counts of this clonotype. The chain recombines TRBV7-9 with TRBJ2-1; D call uncertain. The CDR3 has 16 residues. V was clipped by 3 bases and J by 2 bases, with 14 bases between them. Germline V gene sequence: CDR1 SEHNR, CDR2 FQNEAQ (reference sequence). This CDR3 is CASSFTRGSTYNEQFF. CDR3 nucleotides: TGTGCCAGCAGCTTTACTCGTGGGTCGACCTACAATGAGCAGTTCTTC.

This clonotype was seen only a few times. CDR3 bases: TGTGCCAGCAGCCCTAGCAATCAGCCCCAGCATTTT. Translated: CASSPSNQPQHF. The chain recombines TRBV28 with TRBJ1-5; D gene ambiguous. Trimming took off 6 bases at V and 0 bases at J, with 3 bases between the two ends. The germline CDR1 and CDR2 sequences are MDHEN and SYDVKM. The CDR3 sequence is 12 residues long.

The CDR3: CASTPDTWASEAFF. In nucleotides, the CDR3 is TGTGCCAGCACCCCCGACACTTGGGCCTCTGAAGCTTTCTTT. The genes are TRBV12-3 or TRBV12-4 and TRBJ1-1; D remains ambiguous. Trimming pared 7 bases from V and 6 bases from J, leaving 18 bases between. This CDR3 has 14 amino acids.

This clonotype was found many times. The rearrangement links TRBV11-2 to TRBJ2-7; perhaps D is TRBD1 or TRBD2 (6 bases each). Trimming removed 4 bases at V and 2 bases at J, with 9 bases between. The CDR3 covers 13 residues. Germline loops: CDR1 SGHAT, CDR2 FQNNGV. CDR3 in DNA: TGTGCCAGCAGCTGGGGGGCCCCCTACGAGCAGTACTTC. Its protein is CASSWGAPYEQYF. Filled out from reference TRBV11-2 and TRBJ2-7, the complete variable domain reads EAGVAQSPRYKIIEKRQSVAFWCNPISGHATLYWYQQILGQGPKLLIQFQNNGVVDDSQLPKDRFSAERLKGVDSTLKIQPAKLEDSAVYLCASSWGAPYEQYFGPGTRLTVT.

The chain combines TRBV27 with TRBJ1-1; 8 bases line up with TRBD1. The ends lost 3 bases at V and 11 bases at J; junction bases unmatched: 8. CDR1 is MNHEY, CDR2 SMNVEV, per germline (reference sequence). The CDR3 covers 13 residues. The CDR3 spells CASSFSRQGHAFF. As DNA, the CDR3 is TGTGCCAGCAGTTTCTCGAGACAGGGGCACGCTTTCTTT.

This clonotype has ten or more counts. The CDR3 is CASSPGQGNSPLHF. CDR3 coding DNA: TGTGCCAGCAGCCCGGGACAGGGAAATTCACCCCTCCACTTT. This chain uses TRBV18 with TRBJ1-6; 9 nucleotides agree with TRBD1. This CDR3 region has 14 residues. Looked up from germline, CDR1 is KGHSH and CDR2 is LQKENI. V lost 8 bases and J lost 7; bases outside the gene matches: 6.

The chain carries TRBV19 and TRBJ1-2; D call uncertain. Per germline, CDR1 LNHDA and CDR2 SQIVND (reference sequence). The CDR3 is made up of 13 amino acids. V lost 3 bases and J lost 4, with 9 bases in between. In nucleotides, the CDR3 is TGTGCCAGTAGTATGGGAGGAAGCTATGGCTACACCTTC. Amino acid sequence: CASSMGGSYGYTF.

The chain is built from TRBV5-4 and TRBJ2-3; 12 nucleotides match TRBD2. Germline lookup yields CDR1 SGHNT and CDR2 YYREEE (reference sequence). The V and J ends lost 3 bases and 3 bases, in that order; junction bases with no gene match: 11. The CDR3 contains 18 residues. Here the CDR3 DNA reads TGTGCCAGCAGCTCCCTCCTCCTAGCGGGGGGGCCGACAGATACGCAGTATTTT. This translates into CASSSLLLAGGPTDTQYF.

This clonotype was seen a few times. The chain joins TRBV25-1 to TRBJ2-5, with D perhaps being TRBD1 or TRBD2 (5 bases each). CDR3 length: 15 amino acids. CDR1 MGHDK and CDR2 SYGVNS come from the germline V gene. The V and J ends lost 3 bases and 2 bases respectively, with 13 bases between them. CDR3 sequence: CASSEPPGRQETQYF. Here the CDR3 DNA reads TGTGCCAGCAGTGAGCCTCCGGGACGTCAAGAGACCCAGTACTTC.

This clonotype was seen a handful of times. This chain links TRBV11-2 with TRBJ2-5; 7 bases are shared with TRBD2. The CDR3 sequence is 15 residues long. Trimming removed 0 bases from V and 5 bases from J; junction bases left unmatched: 6. The V gene's germline CDR1 is SGHAT and CDR2 FQNNGV. The CDR3: CASSLDRGLGETQYF. In DNA, the CDR3 is TGTGCCAGCAGCTTAGATCGTGGACTAGGGGAGACCCAGTACTTC.

The chain combines TRBV5-1 with TRBJ2-3; possibly TRBD2 for D (5 bases). This CDR3 spans 16 amino acids. Germline CDR1 is SGHRS and CDR2 is YFSETQ. Trimming stripped 1 base from V and 0 bases from J, with 12 bases between. CDR3 sequence: CASSLSPLASTDTQYF. In DNA form, the CDR3 reads TGCGCCAGCAGCTTGTCTCCCCTAGCTAGCACAGATACGCAGTATTTT.

This chain uses TRBV6-5 with TRBJ2-7, with D possibly called TRBD1 or TRBD2 (7 bases each). Trimming removed 5 bases from V and 5 bases from J, with 22 bases in between. Looked up from germline, CDR1 is MNHEY and CDR2 is SVGAGI. The CDR3 covers 16 residues. The CDR3 nucleotides are TGTGCCAGCAGTCCTTGGGGAGGGGGCCGGGTCGACGAGCAGTACTTC. Amino acid sequence: CASSPWGGGRVDEQYF.

The V gene is TRBV7-3, the J gene TRBJ1-6; 7 bases align to TRBD1. This CDR3 spans 14 amino acids. Germline V gene sequence: CDR1 SGHTA, CDR2 FQGTGA. The J segment lost 9 bases and the V segment lost 3 bases, leaving 5 bases of the junction unmatched. The CDR3 loop reads CASSFRGLGSPLHF. The CDR3, as DNA: TGTGCCAGCAGCTTTAGGGGGCTCGGTTCACCCCTCCACTTT.

This clonotype was observed a single time. The chain recombines TRBV7-8 with TRBJ2-5, with D perhaps matching TRBD1 or TRBD2 (5 bases each). The germline V and J ends were trimmed by 11 bases and 4 bases, with 17 bases remaining between them. CDR1 SGHVS and CDR2 FQNEAQ come from the germline V gene. This CDR3 comprises 13 residues. The DNA of the CDR3 is TGTGCCGGGGGAATGGGGGTGCTAGAGACCCAGTACTTC. Residues: CAGGMGVLETQYF.

The chain joins TRBV7-9 to TRBJ1-3, with D unresolved. CDR3 length: 15 residues. V was shortened by 7 bases and J by 0 bases, with 13 bases between the two germline ends. From germline, CDR1 is SEHNR and CDR2 FQNEAQ (reference sequence). Here the CDR3 DNA reads TGTGCCAGCACCACCCAGGACTACTCTGGAAACACCATATATTTT. It translates to CASTTQDYSGNTIYF.

This clonotype appeared a few times. The V and J genes are TRBV28 and TRBJ2-5, with TRBD1 matching over 10 bases. Per germline, CDR1 MDHEN and CDR2 SYDVKM. V was pared by 3 bases and J by 5 bases, with 6 bases of the junction left unmatched. The CDR3 is 15 residues long. Here the CDR3 reads CASSLSGQGMETQYF. CDR3 nucleotide sequence: TGTGCCAGCAGTTTGTCGGGACAGGGGATGGAGACCCAGTACTTC.

This sequence joins TRBV6-4 and TRBJ1-4; 7 positions match TRBD1. The CDR3 has 15 amino acids. Germline CDR1 is MRHNA and CDR2 is SNTAGT. The V gene end was trimmed by 7 bases and the J gene end by 6 bases; junction bases not matched to a gene: 11. CDR3 region: CASKATGQRDEKLFF. CDR3 sequence (DNA): TGTGCCAGCAAAGCCACGGGACAGCGAGATGAAAAACTGTTTTTT.

V and J are TRBV5-5 and TRBJ1-1, with D hard to call. V lost 2 bases to trimming and J lost 5 bases, with 13 bases between them. The CDR3 length is 14 residues. Germline V gene data show CDR1 as SGHKS and CDR2 as YYEKEE (reference sequence). The CDR3 is CASSLAGRGTEAFF. The CDR3, as DNA: TGTGCCAGCAGCTTAGCTGGGCGTGGGACTGAAGCTTTCTTT.